Listed here are 14 T cell receptor beta chains from one sample, sequenced in a study of vaccination and CD4 T cells after COVID-19. As for treatment: 10-day PBMC culture with coronavirus spike peptide pools or control peptides (ViraFEST assay). These receptors are not linked to any known antigen. The Oncomine TCR Beta short-read assay sequenced DNA from cultured CD4+ T cells. Via MiXCR, TCRdb re-called the PCR reads, giving one row per CDR3 protein. The top ten hold about 15% of the sample, which has about 19,000 distinct CDR3 sequences, around 29% seen once. Material: cultured CD4+ T cells from blood. Receptors were obtained from a human donor with COVID-19.

This clonotype appeared a few times. V usage is TRBV7-3 and J usage is TRBJ2-3; D is perhaps TRBD2 (5 bases). CDR1 and CDR2 from the germline V gene are SGHTA and FQGTGA. The V end was cut by 5 bases, the J end by 4 bases, with 10 bases between. The CDR3 runs to 13 residues. The CDR3 coding sequence is TGTGCCAGCAGCCAGGCGGGTCCAGATACGCAGTATTTT. Translating it yields CASSQAGPDTQYF.

The J gene is TRBJ1-1, the V gene TRBV4-2; TRBD1 agrees at 7 bases. The junction had 10 bases not matched to a gene; V was cut back by 0 bases and J by 3 bases. This CDR3 contains 17 residues. In germline, CDR1 is LGHNA, CDR2 YNFKEQ. The CDR3 DNA sequence: TGTGCCAGCAGCCAAGAAGTCGCGACAGGGACTTACACTGAAGCTTTCTTT. Its protein is CASSQEVATGTYTEAFF.

This chain joins TRBV7-2 and TRBJ1-2, with D hard to call. Germline CDR1 reads SGHTA; CDR2 reads FQGNSA. The CDR3 is made up of 15 amino acids. With 2 bases removed from V and 10 bases from J, the gap between germline ends came to 20 bases. This CDR3 reads CASSLPRTGTSDYTF. CDR3 nucleotides: TGTGCCAGCAGCTTACCAAGGACGGGTACTTCTGACTACACCTTC.

The chain links TRBV15 to TRBJ1-5; tentative D call: TRBD1 (6 bases). The length of the CDR3 is 16 residues. With 1 base removed from V and 3 bases from J, the gap between germline ends came to 13 bases. CDR1 LNHNV and CDR2 YYDKDF come from the germline V gene (reference sequence). This CDR3 reads CATSRAQDSSNQPQHF. The DNA for the CDR3 is TGTGCCACCAGCAGAGCCCAGGACAGCTCCAATCAGCCCCAGCATTTT.

This clonotype has a handful of counts. The genes are TRBV7-8 and TRBJ1-2; possible D gene TRBD1, 6 bases. Germline CDR1 is SGHVS and CDR2 is FQNEAQ. V was shortened by 4 bases and J by 3 bases, with 15 bases between the two germline ends. The CDR3 runs to 15 residues. CDR3 sequence reads: CASSSGGGGYYGYTF. In DNA form, the CDR3 reads TGTGCCAGCAGCTCCGGCGGCGGGGGCTACTATGGCTACACCTTC. Filled out from reference TRBV7-8 and TRBJ1-2, the complete variable domain reads GAGVSQSPRYKVAKRGQDVALRCDPISGHVSLFWYQQALGQGPEFLTYFQNEAQLDKSGLPSDRFFAERPEGSVSTLKIQRTQQEDSAVYLCASSSGGGGYYGYTFGSGTRLTVV.

This clonotype has more than one count but fewer than ten. The rearrangement joins TRBV2 to TRBJ1-6; D might be TRBD1 (6 bases). The germline V gene has CDR1 SNHLY and CDR2 FYNNEI. V was clipped by 8 bases and J by 7 bases, with 12 bases between them. The CDR3 sequence is 13 residues long. The CDR3: CASGQPKNSPLHF. CDR3 nucleotides: TGTGCCAGCGGACAGCCAAAGAATTCACCCCTCCACTTT.

This sequence joins TRBV6-2 or TRBV6-3 and TRBJ2-3; no clear D. The ends were cut back, 5 bases at V and 5 bases at J, with 5 bases in the middle. This CDR3 comprises 11 residues. Germline loops: CDR1 MNHEY, CDR2 SVGEGT. DNA of the CDR3: TGTGCCAGCAGTGGCGTAGATACGCAGTATTTT. Its translation is CASSGVDTQYF.

There are a few counts of this clonotype. One end of the junction is discordant with germline, which a read error may explain. This rearrangement joins TRBV20-1 to TRBJ2-3, with 8 bases identical to TRBD2. CDR3 size: 16 residues. CDR1 DFQATT and CDR2 SNEGSKA come from the germline V gene (reference sequence). The CDR3 sequence: CSARDHGGGGADTQYF. The CDR3 region has the DNA TGCAGTGCAAGAGATCACGGGGGGGGTGGGGCAGATACGCAGTATTTT.

The V and J genes are TRBV2 and TRBJ1-1; D not certain. CDR3 size: 13 residues. The germline V gene encodes CDR1 SNHLY and CDR2 FYNNEI. The V and J ends lost 4 bases and 2 bases respectively, with 8 bases between them. The CDR3 region is CASSVEGNTEAFF. The CDR3 bases are TGTGCCAGCAGTGTTGAGGGCAACACTGAAGCTTTCTTT.

This chain links TRBV2 with TRBJ2-5; possibly TRBD1 for D (6 bases). CDR3 length: 15 residues. CDR1 is SNHLY and CDR2 is FYNNEI in the germline V gene. Trimming left V 6 bases short and J 4 bases short, with 18 bases between. CDR3 loop: CASRDARGLVETQYF. CDR3 in DNA: TGTGCCAGCAGGGACGCCAGGGGTTTGGTAGAGACCCAGTACTTC.

The chain employs TRBV20-1 and TRBJ1-6, with no clear D. Trimming removed 6 bases from V and 4 bases from J, with 16 bases in between. The CDR3 contains 15 residues. CDR1 and CDR2 (germline): DFQATT, SNEGSKA (reference sequence). The CDR3, as DNA: TGCAGTGCGTCAAAGACGGATCTTTATAATTCACCCCTCCACTTT. Its protein product is CSASKTDLYNSPLHF.

The V gene is TRBV7-2, the J gene TRBJ1-6; possible D gene TRBD1, 6 bases. CDR3 length equals 14 residues. Germline-derived CDR1 and CDR2 are SGHTA and FQGNSA. V was trimmed by 2 bases and J by 9 bases, leaving 11 bases between them. In nucleotides, the CDR3 is TGTGCCAGCAGCTTAAAACAGGGCTTTTCACCCCTCCACTTT. This encodes CASSLKQGFSPLHF.

The chain recombines TRBV7-9 with TRBJ2-5; perhaps TRBD2 as D (5 bases). CDR3 length equals 14 residues. Per the germline V gene, CDR1 is SEHNR and CDR2 is FQNEAQ (reference sequence). V gave up 7 bases and J gave up 2 bases, with 14 bases separating them. The DNA of the CDR3 is TGTGCCAGCACCTCCCTGACGGGGCAAGAGACCCAGTACTTC. It encodes CASTSLTGQETQYF.

This clonotype was found a few times. The chain links TRBV6-2 or TRBV6-3 to TRBJ2-5; TRBD2 agrees at 7 bases. The trim removed 5 bases at V and 7 bases at J, leaving 4 bases unmatched. This CDR3 is 12 amino acids long. CDR1 and CDR2 from the germline V gene are MNHEY and SVGEGT. The chain's CDR3 is CASSTGLRTQYF. The CDR3 DNA reads as TGTGCCAGCAGTACGGGACTACGGACCCAGTACTTC.